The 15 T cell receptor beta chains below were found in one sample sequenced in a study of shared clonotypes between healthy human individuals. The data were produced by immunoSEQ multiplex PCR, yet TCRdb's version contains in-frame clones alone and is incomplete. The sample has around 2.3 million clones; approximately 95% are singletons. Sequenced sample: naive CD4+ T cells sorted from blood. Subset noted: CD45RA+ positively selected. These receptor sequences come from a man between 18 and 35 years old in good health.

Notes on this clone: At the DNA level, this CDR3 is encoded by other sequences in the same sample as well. The CDR3 loop reads CASSFGGPYEQYF. In DNA, the CDR3 is TGCGCCAGCAGCTTTGGGGGTCCCTACGAGCAGTACTTC. The genes are TRBV5-1 and TRBJ2-7; D tentatively reads TRBD1 or TRBD2 (5 bases each). Germline V gene lookup returns CDR1 SGHRS and CDR2 YFSETQ. Trimming stripped 2 bases from V and 2 bases from J, with 8 bases between. The CDR3 is made up of 13 amino acids.

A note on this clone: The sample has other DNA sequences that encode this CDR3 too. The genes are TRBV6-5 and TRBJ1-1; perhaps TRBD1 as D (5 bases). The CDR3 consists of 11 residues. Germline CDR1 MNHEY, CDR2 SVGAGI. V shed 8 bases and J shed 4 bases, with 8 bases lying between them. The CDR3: CASSQGTEAFF. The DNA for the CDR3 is TGTGCCAGCTCCCAGGGCACTGAAGCTTTCTTT.

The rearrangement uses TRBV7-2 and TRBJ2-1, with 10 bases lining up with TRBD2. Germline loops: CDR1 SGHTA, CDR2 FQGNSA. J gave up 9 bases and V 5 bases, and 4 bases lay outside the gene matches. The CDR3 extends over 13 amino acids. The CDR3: CASSHGLAAEQFF. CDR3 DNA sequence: TGTGCCAGCAGCCACGGACTAGCGGCTGAGCAGTTCTTC. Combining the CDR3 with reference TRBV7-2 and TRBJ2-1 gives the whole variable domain GAGVSQSPSNKVTEKGKDVELRCDPISGHTALYWYRQSLGQGLEFLIYFQGNSAPDKSGLPSDRFSAERTGGSVSTLTIQRTQQEDSAVYLCASSHGLAAEQFFGPGTRLTVL.

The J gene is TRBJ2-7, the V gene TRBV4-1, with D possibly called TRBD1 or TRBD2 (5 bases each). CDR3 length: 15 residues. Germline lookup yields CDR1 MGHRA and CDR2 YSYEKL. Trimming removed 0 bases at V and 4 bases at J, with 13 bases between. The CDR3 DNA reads TGCGCCAGCAGCCAAGATGGGGGTGACCTATACGAGCAGTACTTC. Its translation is CASSQDGGDLYEQYF.

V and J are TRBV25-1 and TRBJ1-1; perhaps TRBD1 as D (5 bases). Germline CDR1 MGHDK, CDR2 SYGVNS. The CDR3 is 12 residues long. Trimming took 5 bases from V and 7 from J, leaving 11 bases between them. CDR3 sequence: CASSWGGYEAFF. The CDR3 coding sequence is TGTGCCAGCAGTTGGGGGGGGTATGAAGCTTTCTTT. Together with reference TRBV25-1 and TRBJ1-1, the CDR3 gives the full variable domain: EADIYQTPRYLVIGTGKKITLECSQTMGHDKMYWYQQDPGMELHLIHYSYGVNSTEKGDLSSESTVSRIRTEHFPLTLESARPSHTSQYLCASSWGGYEAFFGQGTRLTVV.

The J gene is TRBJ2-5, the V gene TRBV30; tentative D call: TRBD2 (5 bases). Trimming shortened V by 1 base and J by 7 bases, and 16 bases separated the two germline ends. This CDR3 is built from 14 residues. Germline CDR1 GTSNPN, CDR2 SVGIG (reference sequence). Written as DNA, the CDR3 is TGTGCCTGGAGTGCTGGCAGCTCCGCGGGGACCCAGTACTTC. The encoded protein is CAWSAGSSAGTQYF.

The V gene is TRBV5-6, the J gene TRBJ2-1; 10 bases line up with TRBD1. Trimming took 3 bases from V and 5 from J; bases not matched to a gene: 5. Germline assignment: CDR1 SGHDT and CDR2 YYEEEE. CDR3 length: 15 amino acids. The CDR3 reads CASSSPGQGNNEQFF. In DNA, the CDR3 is TGTGCCAGCAGCTCACCGGGACAGGGGAACAATGAGCAGTTCTTC.

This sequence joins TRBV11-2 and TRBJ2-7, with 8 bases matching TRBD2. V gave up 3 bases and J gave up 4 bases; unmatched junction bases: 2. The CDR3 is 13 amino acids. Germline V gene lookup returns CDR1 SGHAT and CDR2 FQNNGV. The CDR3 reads CASSLGGRYEQYF. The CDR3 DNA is TGTGCCAGCAGCTTGGGCGGGAGGTACGAGCAGTACTTC.

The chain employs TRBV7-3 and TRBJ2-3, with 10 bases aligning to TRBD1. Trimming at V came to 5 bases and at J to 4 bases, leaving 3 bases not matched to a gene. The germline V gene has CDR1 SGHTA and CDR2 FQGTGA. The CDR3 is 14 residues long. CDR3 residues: CASSPGQGSDTQYF. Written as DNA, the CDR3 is TGTGCCAGCAGCCCGGGACAGGGGTCAGATACGCAGTATTTT.

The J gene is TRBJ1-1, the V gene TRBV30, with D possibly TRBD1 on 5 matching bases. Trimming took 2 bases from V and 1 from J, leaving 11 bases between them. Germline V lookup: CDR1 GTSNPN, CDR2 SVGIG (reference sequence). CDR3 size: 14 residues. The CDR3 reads CAWSSRGGNTEAFF. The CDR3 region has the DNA TGTGCCTGGAGTTCGCGGGGCGGGAACACTGAAGCTTTCTTT.

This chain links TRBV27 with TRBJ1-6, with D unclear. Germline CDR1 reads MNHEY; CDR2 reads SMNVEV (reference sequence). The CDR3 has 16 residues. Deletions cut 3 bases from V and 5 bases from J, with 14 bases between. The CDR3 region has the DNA TGTGCCAGCAGTTTTCGCCACCTTCGGGATAATTCACCCCTCCACTTT. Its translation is CASSFRHLRDNSPLHF.

CDR3 sequence: CASSFNRGETEAFF. CDR3 DNA: TGTGCCAGCAGCTTCAACAGGGGTGAGACTGAAGCTTTCTTT. This sequence joins TRBV5-4 and TRBJ1-1, with TRBD1 identical over 7 bases. Germline-derived CDR1 and CDR2 are SGHNT and YYREEE (reference sequence). Losses at the gene ends were 2 bases for V and 5 bases for J; bases not matched to a gene: 6. The CDR3 covers 14 residues.

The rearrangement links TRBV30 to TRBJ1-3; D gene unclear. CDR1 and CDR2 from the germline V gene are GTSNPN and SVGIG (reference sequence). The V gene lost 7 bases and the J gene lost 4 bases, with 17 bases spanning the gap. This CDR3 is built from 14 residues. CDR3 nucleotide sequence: TGTGCCTTCGACCGGCCCCCGGGGGGAAACACCATATATTTT. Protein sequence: CAFDRPPGGNTIYF.

This CDR3 is CASSPQGLARDYNEQFF. In DNA, the CDR3 is TGTGCCAGCAGCCCTCAAGGACTCGCTAGGGATTACAATGAGCAGTTCTTC. This rearrangement joins TRBV7-8 to TRBJ2-1; a possible D gene is TRBD2 (5 bases). Trimming cost V 5 bases and J 4 bases, with 21 bases left between them. Germline CDR1 SGHVS, CDR2 FQNEAQ. This CDR3 comprises 17 residues.

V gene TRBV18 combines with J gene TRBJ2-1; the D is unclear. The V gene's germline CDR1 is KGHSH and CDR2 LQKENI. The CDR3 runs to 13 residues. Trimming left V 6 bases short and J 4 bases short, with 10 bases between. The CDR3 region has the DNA TGTGCCAGCTCCTACCTGCGGTACAATGAGCAGTTCTTC. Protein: CASSYLRYNEQFF. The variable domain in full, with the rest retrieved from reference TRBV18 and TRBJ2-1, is NAGVMQNPRHLVRRRGQEARLRCSPMKGHSHVYWYRQLPEEGLKFMVYLQKENIIDESGMPKERFSAEFPKEGPSILRIQQVVRGDSAAYFCASSYLRYNEQFFGPGTRLTVL.